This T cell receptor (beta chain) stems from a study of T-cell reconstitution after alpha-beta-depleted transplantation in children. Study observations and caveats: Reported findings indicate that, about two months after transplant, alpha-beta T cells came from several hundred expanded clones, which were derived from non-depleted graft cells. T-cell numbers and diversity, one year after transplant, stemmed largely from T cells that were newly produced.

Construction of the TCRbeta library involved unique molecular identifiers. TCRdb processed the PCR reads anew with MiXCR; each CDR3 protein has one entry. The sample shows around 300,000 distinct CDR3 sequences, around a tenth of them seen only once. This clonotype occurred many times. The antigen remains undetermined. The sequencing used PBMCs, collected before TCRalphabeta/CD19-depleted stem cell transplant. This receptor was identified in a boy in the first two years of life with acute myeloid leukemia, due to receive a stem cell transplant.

CDR3 coding DNA: TGTGCCAGCAGCCACGGACAGGGCTCCTACGAGCAGTACTTC. Its protein product is CASSHGQGSYEQYF. The chain couples TRBV12-3 or TRBV12-4 to TRBJ2-7; 8 bases agree with TRBD1. V shed 6 bases, J shed 0 bases, and the junction held 4 bases outside the gene matches. This CDR3 has 14 amino acids.